The clone carrying this T cell receptor beta chain was observed a few times. Its antigen is unidentified. The gene names given are mouse names. The CDR3 extends 4 residues past the end of the read, so its final part is completed from the germline J gene. The same CDR3 can be traced to other DNA sequences in this sample. The sequencing template was cDNA reverse transcribed from extracted RNA. This table comes from immunoSEQ multiplex PCR, and its TCRdb copy is limited to in-frame clones, with some not included. There are about 270,000 clones in the sample, none observed a single time. Scientists pooled cutaneous lymph node cells and sorted them on CD4, CD8alpha, NKG2D, NKG2ACE and other markers. The sample belongs to a study of CD8+ T cells in alopecia areata. For the study at large: Donor skin was harvested from roughly 6-13-month-old C3H/HeJ mice with spontaneous alopecia and grafted onto approximately 7-11-week-old female C3H/HeJ recipients.

Study-level points and caveats: Shared TCR sequences were less clear between patients than in mice, possibly partly from HLA diversity.

V lost 2 bases to trimming and J lost 0 bases, with 8 bases between them. CDR1 is FNHDT, CDR2 SITEND, per germline (reference sequence). This CDR3 has 14 amino acids. The chain couples TRBV19 to TRBJ1-1; a possible D gene is TRBD1 (6 bases). The sample consisted of CD4+ T cells sorted from a lymph node. The clonotype originates from a C3H/HeJ mouse with alopecia areata. The strain is characterized by the MHC haplotype H2-k. CDR3 sequence: CASSIRGANTEVFF. The DNA read from the CDR3 is TGTGCCAGCAGTATCAGGGGAGCAAACACA.